The sequence of this T cell receptor (beta chain) was determined in a study of CXCR3-negative and CXCR3-positive naive CD8 T cells (dated by TCRdb to between 2019 and 2020). With regard to the full study: In total, roughly 140 million TRB reads were obtained, which works out to roughly 1.5 +/- 0.3 million reads per library. Data from around 11 donors, pooled across two independent experiments, went into the diversity and physicochemical repertoire analyses. The TRBV-TRBJ cluster analysis covered naive subsets from about five donors and memory cells from 3 donors. Broad study findings and their caveats: Similar TRBV-TRBJ usage was shown by naive CXCR3-negative and CXCR3-positive cells from the same donor, whereas distinct patterns were shown by memory cells. Freshly isolated PBMCs were used for most assays because CXCR3 expression went down partially after cryopreservation. Compared with CXCR3-negative naive cells, CXCR3-positive naive cells had TRB CDR3s with higher hydrophobicity (lower Kidera factor 4), lower energy, and higher strength and volume indices. Surface CD5, linked to self-reactivity in mice, was comparable between naive subsets; TCR interaction strength was therefore also inferred from TRB CDR3 physicochemical properties. Repertoire diversity was comparably high in both naive subsets but much lower in memory CD8+ T cells.

For every CD8+ T cell subset, approximately 300,000 cells were flow-sorted straight into RLT lysis buffer, and each subset was sorted in triplicate. To exclude memory contaminants, naive CD8+ T cells were stringently defined as CD45RO-CCR7+CD27+CD95-. Using standard density gradient centrifugation, peripheral blood mononuclear cells were isolated from buffy coats. Naive CXCR3-negative and CXCR3-positive CD8+ T cells were flow-sorted on a FACSAria III. Total RNA was extracted from sorted cells using an RNeasy Mini Kit. Reading from cysteine to phenylalanine, the CDR3 counts 13 amino acids. The record lacks a DNA sequence. Reads for this sample came from a NextSeq 550. The Human TCR Profiling Kit (MiLaboratory) was used to prepare UMI-labeled 5' RACE TRB cDNA libraries. cDNA synthesis used the entire amount of extracted RNA, and PCR amplification then used the entire amount of cDNA produced. The libraries were made side by side, with each library going through the same number of PCR cycles. As for the authors' bioinformatics: MIGEC and MiXCR extracted about 53,000 +/- 10,000 unique UMI-labeled TRB cDNA molecules per library, requiring at least two reads per UMI. On average, approximately 40,000 +/- 10,000 functional in-frame TRB CDR3 nucleotide clonotypes lacking stop codons were found per library. After each sample was downsampled to 5000 UMI-labeled TRB molecules, VDJtools was used to calculate diversity metrics such as normalized Shannon-Wiener and Chao1. VDJtools computed clonotype-size-weighted physicochemical properties of the central five CDR3 residues: interaction energy, strength, volume and Kidera factor 4. After the reads were reprocessed by TCRdb, one entry was made per CDR3 protein sequence, with no DNA. TCRdb, rather than the study authors, made the V and J calls. This sample's records show some 110,000 distinct CDR3 sequences. The ten largest account for more than 0.3% of the sample.

Comments on this clonotype: Its antigen is not yet known.

This clonotype was sampled from a human donor in good health. Some clones in this sample may be carry-over from other donors' samples. The rearranged chain carries TRBV12-3 or TRBV12-4 and TRBJ2-1. Sample: naive CXCR3+ CD8+ T cells from blood. This sample's cell subset or site label indicates: CD45RO-CCR7+CD27+CD95- naive CD8+ T cells expressing CXCR3 (TNR3+). The CDR3 region: CASSLARFNEQFF.